This TCR beta chain was profiled in a study of cytomegalovirus exposure and HLA in healthy donors. Turning to the study itself: From donors who were HLA-typed, an early data release held around 80 million unique TCRs. Findings of the study overall: In a later analysis, TCR beta V- and J-gene trimming showed a link to a missense DCLRE1C variant. Earlier analysis yielded a pattern in which most TCR beta V segments were productive about 87% or about 30% of the time.

Of note for this clone: Its antigen is not known.

The study ran its PCR with 60 Vbeta and 13 Jbeta primers. Libraries were prepared by immunoSEQ multiplex PCR; TCRdb keeps only in-frame clonotypes and omits some of them. The listing contains about 140,000 clones. The origin of this receptor is a woman aged 18-29 years in good health and CMV-seronegative. Specimen: PBMCs.

The CDR3 reads CSVRNNGYTF. The CDR3 region has the DNA TGCAGCGTTAGAAACAATGGCTACACCTTC. The rearrangement links TRBV29-1 to TRBJ1-2; D is uncertain. V lost 5 bases and J 6 bases, leaving 7 bases between the germline ends. CDR3 length equals 10 residues. The germline V gene has CDR1 SQVTM and CDR2 ANQGSEA.